Listed here are 15 T cell receptor beta chains from one sample, sequenced in a study of PD-L1 blockade in urothelial cancer. Time point in this sample: pretreatment peripheral blood. Libraries were prepared by immunoSEQ multiplex PCR; TCRdb keeps only in-frame clonotypes and omits some of them. The sample yields 40,000 to 60,000 clones, approximately 79% seen once. Sequenced material: PBMCs, taken around atezolizumab (anti-PD-L1) treatment. These receptors all stem from a man between 65 and 80 years old with urothelial cancer.

The chain has TRBV10-2 and TRBJ2-7, with D possibly being TRBD2 (5 bases). Trimming removed 6 bases at V and 6 bases at J, with 9 bases between. The CDR3 runs to 11 residues. Germline V gene data show CDR1 as WSHSY and CDR2 as SAAADI. The CDR3 DNA is TGCGCCAGCAGCCGGGGTTCCGAGCAGTACTTC. Translating it yields CASSRGSEQYF.

J is TRBJ2-5 and V is TRBV28, with D perhaps TRBD2 (7 bases). The length of the CDR3 is 14 residues. Germline loops: CDR1 MDHEN, CDR2 SYDVKM. Trimming left V 6 bases short and J 2 bases short, with 13 bases between. CDR3 bases: TGTGCCAGCAGGCCGGGGGGCGATCAAGAGACCCAGTACTTC. It yields the protein CASRPGGDQETQYF.

The genes are TRBV4-1 and TRBJ2-3; possible D gene TRBD1, 5 bases. The V end lost 0 bases, the J end lost 1 base, and 8 bases lay between the germline ends. CDR3 length equals 15 residues. The germline V gene has CDR1 MGHRA and CDR2 YSYEKL. DNA for the CDR3: TGCGCCAGCAGCCAAGAGGTACAGGGCACAGATACGCAGTATTTT. Its protein is CASSQEVQGTDTQYF.

The CDR3 region is CASSPGLESNNEQFF. The CDR3 DNA reads as TGTGCCAGCTCACCTGGACTAGAATCCAACAATGAGCAGTTCTTC. This chain joins TRBV18 and TRBJ2-1; 7 bases are shared with TRBD2. CDR1 is KGHSH and CDR2 is LQKENI in the germline V gene. The CDR3 loop spans 15 amino acids. Trimming removed 3 bases from V and 5 bases from J; junction bases left unmatched: 7.

The DNA for the CDR3 is TGCGCCAGCAGCCAAGAAACTCGGCGGGAGGCCTCCTACGAGCAGTACTTC. Amino acid sequence: CASSQETRREASYEQYF. This chain connects TRBV4-1 to TRBJ2-7; 8 bases line up with TRBD2. Germline lookup yields CDR1 MGHRA and CDR2 YSYEKL. J was trimmed by 0 bases and V by 0 bases; bases with no gene match: 7. The CDR3 is 17 residues long.

This clone was detected only once. V is TRBV28 and J is TRBJ2-1, with TRBD2 matching over 7 bases. After removal of 5 bases from V and 9 bases from J, the junction contained 13 bases not matched to a gene. The CDR3 runs 15 residues. The germline V gene has CDR1 MDHEN and CDR2 SYDVKM. This CDR3 is CASSTKRDLLVEQFF. The CDR3 region has the DNA TGTGCCAGCAGTACGAAGCGGGACCTACTTGTTGAGCAGTTCTTC.

This rearrangement joins TRBV15 to TRBJ2-5; D remains unclear. Germline V CDR1 and CDR2: LNHNV, YYDKDF (reference sequence). The CDR3 contains 16 residues. The V end was cut by 2 bases, the J end by 1 base, with 14 bases between. This chain's CDR3 is CATSRIPRASQETQYF. CDR3 nucleotides: TGTGCCACCAGCAGAATACCTCGAGCGTCCCAAGAGACCCAGTACTTC.

This sequence joins TRBV7-2 and TRBJ2-2; 14 bases match TRBD2. V trimming: 1 base; J trimming: 5 bases; junction bases outside the gene matches: 9. The CDR3 runs to 19 residues. CDR1 and CDR2 from the germline V gene are SGHTA and FQGNSA. CDR3 sequence: CASSLDPGLAGDDTGELFF. CDR3 bases: TGTGCCAGCAGCTTAGATCCGGGACTAGCGGGAGACGATACCGGGGAGCTGTTTTTT.

The chain employs TRBV6-6 and TRBJ1-1; TRBD1 aligns across 8 bases. The CDR3 runs to 16 residues. The ends lost 6 bases at V and 1 base at J; junction bases unmatched: 10. The germline gives CDR1 MNHNY, CDR2 SVGAGI (reference sequence). CDR3 DNA: TGTGCCAGCAGCCGATACAGGGGGGGAGAGAACACTGAAGCTTTCTTT. This translates into CASSRYRGGENTEAFF.

In DNA, the CDR3 is TGCGCCAGCAGCAATACAGGGGGCGATTATGGCTACACCTTC. Encoded protein: CASSNTGGDYGYTF. The V call is TRBV5-1, the J call TRBJ1-2, with 9 bases aligning to TRBD1. The CDR3 loop spans 14 amino acids. Germline V gives CDR1 SGHRS, CDR2 YFSETQ. The trim removed 4 bases at V and 5 bases at J, leaving 6 bases unmatched.

J is TRBJ1-4 and V is TRBV5-1; 12 nucleotides agree with TRBD1. The germline CDR1 and CDR2 sequences are SGHRS and YFSETQ. Germline trimming cut 3 bases from V and 7 bases from J; bases unmatched to any gene: 10. CDR3 length: 17 residues. In nucleotides, the CDR3 is TGCGCCAGCAGCTCACCGGGACAGGGGGCGTTTTCTGAAAAACTGTTTTTT. It encodes CASSSPGQGAFSEKLFF.

In its sample, this clone was seen once. The CDR3 sequence is CASTAGGVEQYF. CDR3 DNA sequence: TGTGCCAGCACCGCGGGAGGGGTCGAGCAGTACTTC. This chain joins TRBV28 and TRBJ2-7, with 9 bases matching TRBD2. Per germline, CDR1 MDHEN and CDR2 SYDVKM. Trimming at V came to 7 bases and at J to 6 bases, leaving 4 bases not matched to a gene. The CDR3 is made up of 12 amino acids.

V gene TRBV19 combines with J gene TRBJ2-7; 7 nucleotides agree with TRBD1. Trimming cost V 5 bases and J 2 bases; bases outside gene matches: 12. Germline CDR1 is LNHDA and CDR2 is SQIVND (reference sequence). This CDR3 spans 16 amino acids. As DNA, the CDR3 is TGTGCCAGTAGTCCTTATACCGGGACAGAGACCTACGAGCAGTACTTC. This codes for CASSPYTGTETYEQYF.

This chain joins TRBV5-1 and TRBJ1-1; unclear D gene. Trimming pared 5 bases from V and 1 base from J, leaving 12 bases between. CDR1 is SGHRS, CDR2 YFSETQ, per germline. The CDR3 length is 14 residues. The CDR3 nucleotides read TGCGCCAGCAGTCCGTCGCCAGAGAACACTGAAGCTTTCTTT. Its protein product is CASSPSPENTEAFF.

The chain joins TRBV7-2 to TRBJ2-3, with a tentative D call TRBD2 (5 bases). V was pared by 2 bases and J by 2 bases, with 11 bases between. Germline V gives CDR1 SGHTA, CDR2 FQGNSA. This CDR3 is built from 15 residues. Written as DNA, the CDR3 is TGTGCCAGCAGCTTAAGTAGCGCCCTCACAGATACGCAGTATTTT. This gives the protein CASSLSSALTDTQYF.